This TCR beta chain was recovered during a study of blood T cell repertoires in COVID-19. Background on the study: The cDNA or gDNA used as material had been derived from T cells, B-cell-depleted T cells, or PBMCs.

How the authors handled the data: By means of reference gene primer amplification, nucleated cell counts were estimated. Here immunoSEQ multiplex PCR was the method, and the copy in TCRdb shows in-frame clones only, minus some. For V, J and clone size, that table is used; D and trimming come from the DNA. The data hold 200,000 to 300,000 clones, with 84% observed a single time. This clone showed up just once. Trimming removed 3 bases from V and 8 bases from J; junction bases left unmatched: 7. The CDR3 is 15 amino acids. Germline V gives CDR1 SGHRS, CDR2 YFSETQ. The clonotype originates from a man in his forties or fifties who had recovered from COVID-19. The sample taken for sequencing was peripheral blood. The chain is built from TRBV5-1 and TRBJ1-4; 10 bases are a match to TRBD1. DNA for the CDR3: TGCGCCAGCAGCTCGCTGACAGGGGGCAGCGAAAAACTGTTTTTT. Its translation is CASSSLTGGSEKLFF.